Below are 3 T cell receptor beta chains sequenced from a single sample in a study of blood T cell repertoires in COVID-19. Measured with immunoSEQ multiplex PCR; TCRdb has only the in-frame clones, and not every one. The repertoire holds roughly 280,000 clones, with 89% as singletons. The sample was peripheral blood. All receptors derive from a man aged 50 to 60 with acute or convalescent COVID-19.

The rearrangement links TRBV6-5 to TRBJ1-1, with D possibly matching TRBD1 (5 bases). This CDR3 has 12 amino acids. Germline V CDR1 and CDR2: MNHEY, SVGAGI. The V end was cut by 3 bases, the J end by 8 bases, with 10 bases between. CDR3 residues: CASSYGAVEAFF. The CDR3 nucleotides read TGTGCCAGCAGTTATGGGGCAGTAGAAGCTTTCTTT.

This chain links TRBV12-5 with TRBJ2-7; D uncertain. The CDR3 totals 15 residues. From germline, CDR1 is LGHNT and CDR2 FRNRAP. Trimming left V 2 bases short and J 3 bases short, with 14 bases between. CDR3 coding DNA: TGTGCTAGTGGTTTGCCATGGGCCGAGAGCTACGAGCAGTACTTC. Encoded protein: CASGLPWAESYEQYF.

V gene TRBV5-5 combines with J gene TRBJ1-1; TRBD1 aligns across 7 bases. With V trimmed by 5 bases and J by 3 bases, 10 bases remained unmatched. CDR1 and CDR2 (germline): SGHKS, YYEKEE (reference sequence). This CDR3 is built from 15 residues. The CDR3: CASSGGGTAYTEAFF. The CDR3 DNA reads as TGTGCCAGCAGTGGGGGTGGGACAGCCTACACTGAAGCTTTCTTT.